The next 28 T cell receptor beta chains were all read from a single sample in a study of OX40 agonist ivuxolimab in advanced cancers. Assay used: immunoSEQ multiplex PCR; TCRdb lists only in-frame clones, some missing. This table has approximately 80,000 clones, roughly 87% appearing once. The sample in question was CD4+ or CD8+ T cells sorted from blood, obtained in a trial of the OX40 agonist ivuxolimab. These receptors all come from an adult with an advanced solid tumor such as melanoma, head and neck, liver or kidney cancer.

V usage is TRBV9 and J usage is TRBJ2-6, with D tentatively TRBD1 (6 bases). The CDR3 has 16 residues. Germline values: CDR1 SGDLS, CDR2 YYNGEE. Trimming took 3 bases from V and 4 from J, leaving 14 bases between them. The CDR3 DNA sequence: TGTGCCAGCAGCGCTACAGGGCTATACGGGGCCAACGTCCTGACTTTC. Protein product: CASSATGLYGANVLTF. Looking up the rest from reference TRBV9 and TRBJ2-6 gives the full variable domain: DSGVTQTPKHLITATGQRVTLRCSPRSGDLSVYWYQQSLDQGLQFLIQYYNGEERAKGNILERFSAQQFPDLHSELNLSSLELGDSALYFCASSATGLYGANVLTFGAGSRLTVL.

The genes are TRBV5-6 and TRBJ1-6, with TRBD1 identical over 10 bases. CDR1 SGHDT and CDR2 YYEEEE come from the germline V gene. The CDR3 length is 15 residues. Trimming at V came to 4 bases and at J to 9 bases, leaving 7 bases not matched to a gene. The CDR3 reads CASSPRDRGSSPLHF. In DNA, the CDR3 is TGTGCCAGCAGCCCCCGGGACAGGGGAAGTTCACCCCTCCACTTT.

As regards this clone: At the DNA level, this CDR3 is encoded by other sequences in the same sample as well. This sequence joins TRBV7-6 and TRBJ2-2; no definite D call. Trimming shortened V by 2 bases and J by 1 base, and 11 bases separated the two germline ends. CDR3 length equals 16 residues. Germline lookup yields CDR1 SGHVS and CDR2 FNYEAQ. In DNA form, the CDR3 reads TGTGCCAGCAGCTTATTCGTTGGCCAGAACACCGGGGAGCTGTTTTTT. Encoded protein: CASSLFVGQNTGELFF.

The V gene is TRBV6-1, the J gene TRBJ1-1; the match to TRBD1 covers 8 bases. This CDR3 has 15 residues. The V and J ends lost 7 bases and 0 bases, in that order; junction bases with no gene match: 7. Germline CDR1 is MNHNS and CDR2 is SASEGT. The CDR3 nucleotides are TGTGCCAGCAACAGACAGGGGCGCGTGAACACTGAAGCTTTCTTT. Protein: CASNRQGRVNTEAFF.

V gene TRBV19 combines with J gene TRBJ2-1, with 9 bases matching TRBD2. CDR1 LNHDA and CDR2 SQIVND come from the germline V gene (reference sequence). J was trimmed by 7 bases and V by 4 bases; bases with no gene match: 2. This CDR3 is built from 13 residues. The CDR3 sequence is CASSTSGANEQFF. CDR3 nucleotide sequence: TGTGCCAGTAGTACTAGCGGGGCAAATGAGCAGTTCTTC.

V is TRBV18 and J is TRBJ2-7; 10 bases fit TRBD1. V lost 0 bases and J lost 1; bases outside the gene matches: 6. The CDR3 has 17 residues. Per germline, CDR1 KGHSH and CDR2 LQKENI. CDR3 in amino acids: CASSPPRGQGLSYEQYF. The CDR3 coding sequence is TGTGCCAGCTCACCACCGAGGGGACAGGGGCTTTCCTACGAGCAGTACTTC.

This chain uses TRBV27 with TRBJ2-5; D may be TRBD2 (6 bases). In germline, CDR1 is MNHEY, CDR2 SMNVEV (reference sequence). CDR3 length: 13 amino acids. Trimming removed 3 bases at V and 5 bases at J, with 10 bases between. The CDR3 coding sequence is TGTGCCAGCAGTTTTACGGGGGTCGAGACCCAGTACTTC. It yields the protein CASSFTGVETQYF.

With respect to this clone: The sample contains more than one DNA sequence encoding this CDR3. V gene TRBV6-5 combines with J gene TRBJ1-4, with D hard to call. The CDR3 has 15 residues. The germline V gene encodes CDR1 MNHEY and CDR2 SVGAGI. V gave up 2 bases and J gave up 4 bases, with 11 bases separating them. CDR3 loop: CASSYGPASNEKLFF. The CDR3 DNA reads as TGTGCCAGCAGTTACGGGCCAGCCAGTAATGAAAAACTGTTTTTT.

V gene TRBV19 combines with J gene TRBJ1-5; D unclear. The CDR3 extends over 15 amino acids. Trimming cost V 6 bases and J 0 bases, with 12 bases left between them. The germline gives CDR1 LNHDA, CDR2 SQIVND (reference sequence). CDR3 loop: CASRPSGFSNQPQHF. CDR3 sequence (DNA): TGTGCCAGTAGACCCTCCGGGTTTAGCAATCAGCCCCAGCATTTT.

Only one count was recorded for this clone. The chain couples TRBV5-1 to TRBJ1-1; TRBD1 aligns across 8 bases. J lost 6 bases, V lost 0 bases, and 4 bases had no gene match. Per the germline V gene, CDR1 is SGHRS and CDR2 is YFSETQ. The CDR3 spans 14 residues. The CDR3, as DNA: TGCGCCAGCAGCTTGGACAGGGGGGTCGCTGAAGCTTTCTTT. As protein: CASSLDRGVAEAFF.

The chain employs TRBV6-1 and TRBJ2-7, with D perhaps TRBD1 (5 bases). The CDR3 is made up of 11 amino acids. CDR1 MNHNS and CDR2 SASEGT come from the germline V gene. V was shortened by 1 base and J by 10 bases, with 8 bases between the two germline ends. CDR3 sequence (DNA): TGTGCCAGCAGTGAAGGCCAGGGTCAGTACGTC. This gives the protein CASSEGQGQYV.

This chain joins TRBV10-1 and TRBJ1-1; D remains ambiguous. Trimming removed 3 bases at V and 1 base at J, with 12 bases between. The CDR3 has 15 amino acids. Germline values: CDR1 WNHNN, CDR2 SYGVQD (reference sequence). The CDR3 region has the DNA TGCGCCAGCAGTGACCGAGAAGTGGGGAACACTGAAGCTTTCTTT. Its translation: CASSDREVGNTEAFF.

V is TRBV7-5 and J is TRBJ1-5. TRBV7-5 is given as a pseudogene. CDR3 length: 15 amino acids. CDR3 residues: CARSRGRKSNQPQHF. CDR3 nucleotide sequence: TGTGCCAGAAGCCGTGGACGGAAGAGCAATCAGCCCCAGCATTTT.

The rearrangement links TRBV6-5 to TRBJ1-2, with 10 bases lining up with TRBD1. The CDR3 sequence is 15 residues long. Germline CDR1 and CDR2: MNHEY and SVGAGI. V was pared by 5 bases and J by 7 bases, with 10 bases of the junction left unmatched. CDR3 sequence: CASSGWTGGSFGYTF. The CDR3 coding sequence is TGTGCCAGCAGTGGATGGACAGGGGGTTCCTTTGGCTACACCTTC.

The chain employs TRBV2 and TRBJ2-3; 11 positions agree with TRBD2. Trimming cost V 6 bases and J 1 base; bases outside gene matches: 3. Per germline, CDR1 SNHLY and CDR2 FYNNEI. CDR3 length: 15 residues. DNA of the CDR3: TGTGCCAGCAGCTTGGGACTAGCGGGCACAGATACGCAGTATTTT. Residues: CASSLGLAGTDTQYF.

This chain joins TRBV10-3 and TRBJ2-5, with TRBD2 matching 8 bases. Per the germline V gene, CDR1 is ENHRY and CDR2 is SYGVKD. V lost 0 bases and J lost 3; bases outside the gene matches: 3. There are 15 residues in the CDR3. The CDR3 DNA is TGTGCCATCAGTGAGTCGGCGGGGGGTAAAGAGACCCAGTACTTC. Its protein product is CAISESAGGKETQYF.

The rearrangement links TRBV6-5 to TRBJ2-7, with a weak D call TRBD1 (5 bases). This CDR3 has 13 amino acids. Looked up from germline, CDR1 is MNHEY and CDR2 is SVGAGI. Deletions cut 5 bases from V and 6 bases from J, with 14 bases between. DNA for the CDR3: TGTGCCAGCAGTAAACCAGGGTCTGGCGAGCAGTACGTC. Amino acids: CASSKPGSGEQYV.

The V and J genes are TRBV11-3 and TRBJ1-1, with D hard to call. This CDR3 spans 14 amino acids. The V gene's germline CDR1 is SGHNT and CDR2 YENEEA. Trimming removed 1 base at V and 1 base at J, with 7 bases between. This CDR3 is CASSLGTENTEAFF. The CDR3 DNA reads as TGTGCCAGCAGCTTAGGGACGGAGAACACTGAAGCTTTCTTT.

The chain recombines TRBV6-5 with TRBJ2-3; possibly TRBD1 for D (5 bases). V was pared by 6 bases and J by 6 bases, with 13 bases between. This CDR3 region has 13 residues. From germline, CDR1 is MNHEY and CDR2 SVGAGI. The CDR3 DNA is TGTGCCAGCAGGCCGGTGGGGCGGGATACGCAGTATTTT. Translating gives CASRPVGRDTQYF.

This sequence joins TRBV2 and TRBJ1-2; 7 nucleotides match TRBD1. In germline, CDR1 is SNHLY, CDR2 FYNNEI. The V and J ends lost 5 bases and 4 bases, in that order; junction bases with no gene match: 7. This CDR3 has 14 amino acids. Written as DNA, the CDR3 is TGTGCCAGCAGTATACAGGGGATGGGCTATGGCTACACCTTC. It yields the protein CASSIQGMGYGYTF.

The chain combines TRBV5-1 with TRBJ1-2; 7 nucleotides agree with TRBD1. V gave up 3 bases and J gave up 7 bases; unmatched junction bases: 12. The CDR3 loop spans 15 amino acids. Germline assignment: CDR1 SGHRS and CDR2 YFSETQ. Written as DNA, the CDR3 is TGCGCCAGCAGCTCCGGAATTGAGACAGGGTCTGGCTACACCTTC. Translation: CASSSGIETGSGYTF. The complete variable domain, with remaining parts taken from reference TRBV5-1 and TRBJ1-2, reads KAGVTQTPRYLIKTRGQQVTLSCSPISGHRSVSWYQQTPGQGLQFLFEYFSETQRNKGNFPGRFSGRQFSNSRSEMNVSTLELGDSALYLCASSSGIETGSGYTFGSGTRLTVV.

CDR3 residues: CASSLGRQWAMDTQYF. The CDR3 nucleotides read TGTGCCAGTAGTCTCGGACGGCAATGGGCAATGGATACGCAGTATTTT. V usage is TRBV19 and J usage is TRBJ2-3, with D unclear. Germline lookup yields CDR1 LNHDA and CDR2 SQIVND (reference sequence). Trimming left V 5 bases short and J 6 bases short, with 21 bases between. The CDR3 spans 16 residues.

The chain has TRBV2 and TRBJ1-2; 8 bases are shared with TRBD1. CDR1 and CDR2 (germline): SNHLY, FYNNEI. The CDR3 consists of 14 residues. The trim removed 4 bases at V and 6 bases at J, leaving 7 bases unmatched. DNA of the CDR3: TGTGCCAGCAGTGTGGACAGGGTTCTTCATGGCTACACCTTC. As protein: CASSVDRVLHGYTF. Complete variable domain (other parts from reference TRBV2 and TRBJ1-2): EPEVTQTPSHQVTQMGQEVILRCVPISNHLYFYWYRQILGQKVEFLVSFYNNEISEKSEIFDDQFSVERPDGSNFTLKIRSTKLEDSAMYFCASSVDRVLHGYTFGSGTRLTVV.

This clone appeared once. The rearrangement links TRBV7-9 to TRBJ2-2; D ambiguous. V lost 2 bases and J lost 0, with 4 bases in between. The CDR3 runs 14 residues. Per germline, CDR1 SEHNR and CDR2 FQNEAQ (reference sequence). The CDR3: CASSLQANTGELFF. The CDR3 DNA is TGTGCCAGCAGCTTACAGGCGAACACCGGGGAGCTGTTTTTT.

The genes are TRBV6-1 and TRBJ1-4, with 7 bases fitting TRBD1. CDR3 length equals 14 residues. Germline V gives CDR1 MNHNS, CDR2 SASEGT. With 3 bases clipped from V and 5 bases from J, the junction kept 3 bases outside the gene matches. Here the CDR3 DNA reads TGTGCCAGCAGTGATGGGACAGAGAATGAAAAACTGTTTTTT. Protein: CASSDGTENEKLFF.

The chain is built from TRBV6-1 and TRBJ2-7; tentative D call: TRBD1 (6 bases). The CDR3 totals 13 residues. Germline V gene lookup returns CDR1 MNHNS and CDR2 SASEGT. V gave up 6 bases and J gave up 3 bases, with 12 bases separating them. CDR3 sequence reads: CASRKQGFYEQYV. Here the CDR3 DNA reads TGTGCCAGCAGGAAACAGGGTTTCTACGAGCAGTACGTC.

A remark on this clone: Other nucleotide sequences from this sample produce the same CDR3. The chain couples TRBV18 to TRBJ1-3; D call uncertain. The CDR3 contains 15 residues. Germline lookup yields CDR1 KGHSH and CDR2 LQKENI. Deletions cut 0 bases from V and 3 bases from J, with 9 bases between. CDR3 DNA: TGTGCCAGCTCACCACCGGGCGTTAGTGGAAACACCATATATTTT. It yields the protein CASSPPGVSGNTIYF.

This clone has just one count. The V gene is TRBV10-1, the J gene TRBJ2-2; D may be TRBD2 (6 bases). V lost 7 bases, J lost 8 bases, and 17 bases lay in between. The CDR3 length is 14 residues. CDR1 is WNHNN, CDR2 SYGVQD, per germline (reference sequence). The CDR3 sequence is CASMAGGRSGELFF. The CDR3 nucleotides read TGCGCCAGCATGGCCGGGGGACGGTCGGGGGAGCTGTTTTTT.